The 8 T cell receptor beta chains given below trace back to one sample, sequenced in a study of T cell repertoires in cytomegalovirus infection. TCRdb reprocessed the reads with MiXCR, giving one entry per CDR3 protein. The sample carries around 300,000 distinct CDR3 sequences, around 20% recorded once. No antigen has been identified for these receptors. Here the sequenced sample was cultured PBMCs, taken from culture after CMV antigen stimulation. The receptors stem from a human donor in good health (CMV status not recorded). Some clones in this sample may be carry-over from other donors' samples.

The V gene is TRBV12-3 or TRBV12-4, the J gene TRBJ1-2; TRBD1 is a possible D gene (6 bases). The CDR3 extends over 17 amino acids. Trimming removed 3 bases from V and 0 bases from J, with 17 bases in between. The CDR3 reads CASSFRPQGRPNYGYTF. The CDR3 bases are TGTGCCAGCAGTTTTCGACCCCAGGGGCGACCTAACTATGGCTACACCTTC.

This clonotype was counted only a few times. V is TRBV12-5 and J is TRBJ2-7; D not certain. V was pared by 3 bases and J by 1 base, with 7 bases between. CDR1 LGHNT and CDR2 FRNRAP come from the germline V gene. CDR3 size: 13 residues. CDR3 DNA sequence: TGTGCTAGTGGTTTAGGGCCGTCCTACGAGCAGTACTTC. It translates to CASGLGPSYEQYF.

The rearrangement uses TRBV24-1 and TRBJ2-5; TRBD1 matches 7 bases. Per germline, CDR1 KGHDR and CDR2 SFDVKD. The length of the CDR3 is 17 residues. The ends lost 5 bases at V and 2 bases at J; junction bases unmatched: 13. The CDR3 region is CATSGEPSGGIQETQYF. CDR3 DNA sequence: TGTGCCACCAGTGGCGAGCCGTCAGGGGGAATACAAGAGACCCAGTACTTC.

This sequence joins TRBV2 and TRBJ2-2; D unclear. Germline V lookup: CDR1 SNHLY, CDR2 FYNNEI. This CDR3 is built from 14 residues. V was shortened by 5 bases and J by 3 bases, with 10 bases between the two germline ends. CDR3 sequence reads: CASSRHTHTGELFF. CDR3 DNA sequence: TGTGCCAGCAGTCGGCATACACACACCGGGGAGCTGTTTTTT.

This clonotype was observed at least ten times. CDR3 DNA sequence: TGTGCCAGCAGCCCAGGCGGCAGCCGCAATGAGCAGTTCTTC. Translated: CASSPGGSRNEQFF. This chain joins TRBV7-8 and TRBJ2-1; D gene unclear. Germline lookup yields CDR1 SGHVS and CDR2 FQNEAQ. V shed 5 bases and J shed 6 bases, with 14 bases lying between them. The CDR3 loop spans 14 amino acids.

The V and J genes are TRBV7-8 and TRBJ2-1; D remains unclear. Trimming removed 3 bases at V and 10 bases at J, with 13 bases between. Germline V gives CDR1 SGHVS, CDR2 FQNEAQ. This CDR3 has 13 amino acids. The CDR3 DNA sequence: TGTGCCAGCAGCTTTCGGGTAGAGGCAGAGCAGTTCTTC. Encoded protein: CASSFRVEAEQFF.

This clonotype was counted at least ten times. The chain carries TRBV12-3 or TRBV12-4 and TRBJ2-7; 8 bases match TRBD2. The CDR3 sequence is 11 residues long. V lost 4 bases to trimming and J lost 10 bases; unmatched junction nucleotides: 3. The CDR3 nucleotides read TGTGCCAGCAGTTCGGGGGGGGTCCAGTACGTC. Translating it yields CASSSGGVQYV.

This clonotype was counted at least ten times. V is TRBV7-6 and J is TRBJ2-1, with TRBD1 identical over 9 bases. The germline gives CDR1 SGHVS, CDR2 FNYEAQ. The CDR3 sequence is 15 residues long. V lost 0 bases and J lost 6; bases outside the gene matches: 3. The DNA for the CDR3 is TGTGCCAGCAGCTTAGCCGGGACAGGGAGCAATGAGCAGTTCTTC. Protein: CASSLAGTGSNEQFF.